A single sample is the source of the 21 T cell receptor beta chains below, sequenced in a study of blood T cells in healthy people across ages (dated by TCRdb to between 2014 and 2017). The library was produced with 5' RACE. The run used an Illumina HiSeq 2500. A second PCR of roughly 7 to 11 cycles was performed with a sample-barcoded 5' primer and a J-beta primer mix. TCRdb reprocessed the public reads (quality trimming at Q25 with fastp, clone calling with MiXCR) and kept in-frame beta chains. Identical CDR3 proteins give one entry, which carries the most common genes and DNA. The sample includes 650,000 to 1,000,000 distinct CDR3 sequences, with about 34% observed a single time. The top ten clones comprise 10% to 15% of the sample. Specimen: blood. These TCRs come from a man in his late teens or twenties in good health.

This clonotype has just a few counts. V gene TRBV12-3 or TRBV12-4 combines with J gene TRBJ1-6, with 7 bases matching TRBD1. V lost 5 bases, J lost 5 bases, and 9 bases stayed unmatched. The CDR3 runs to 16 residues. The CDR3 region is CASSPNRGGDNSPLHF. The CDR3 DNA is TGTGCCAGCAGTCCGAACAGGGGAGGAGATAATTCACCCCTCCACTTT.

A remark on this clonotype: This sequence may be a read error, since a much larger clone differs from it by one base. The genes are TRBV6-5 and TRBJ2-6; TRBD1 is a possible D gene (5 bases). The CDR3 runs to 16 residues. Looked up from germline, CDR1 is MNHEY and CDR2 is SVGAGI. This chain's CDR3 is CASSHHAGSGANALTF. CDR3 in DNA: TGTGCCAGCAGTCACCACGCCGGCTCTGGGGCCAACGCCCTGACTTTC.

This clonotype has only a few counts. The chain recombines TRBV4-1 with TRBJ2-3, with a possible D match to TRBD2 (7 bases). Germline V gene data show CDR1 as MGHRA and CDR2 as YSYEKL. The CDR3 runs 16 residues. Between the trimmed V and J ends, which lost 5 bases and 5 bases, there was a span of 20 bases. CDR3 protein: CASSSPGGDPGDTQYF. In DNA, the CDR3 is TGCGCCAGCAGCTCCCCGGGGGGCGACCCAGGAGATACGCAGTATTTT.

This CDR3 is CASSLARLAGGRDEQFF. The CDR3 DNA sequence: TGTGCCAGCAGCTTAGCTCGACTAGCGGGGGGCCGCGATGAGCAGTTCTTC. This sequence joins TRBV7-8 and TRBJ2-1; the match to TRBD2 covers 13 bases. The germline CDR1 and CDR2 sequences are SGHVS and FQNEAQ. V was pared by 0 bases and J by 8 bases, with 7 bases of the junction left unmatched. The CDR3 totals 17 residues.

This clonotype turned up a few times. The chain joins TRBV20-1 to TRBJ1-5; 9 nucleotides line up with TRBD1. This CDR3 has 14 amino acids. The germline gives CDR1 DFQATT, CDR2 SNEGSKA (reference sequence). Trimming at V came to 2 bases and at J to 4 bases, leaving 3 bases not matched to a gene. This CDR3 is CSARPGTGNQPQHF. The CDR3, as DNA: TGCAGTGCTAGACCGGGGACAGGGAATCAGCCCCAGCATTTT.

This clonotype was found many times. V gene TRBV7-9 combines with J gene TRBJ1-2; D is perhaps TRBD1 (6 bases). The V gene's germline CDR1 is SEHNR and CDR2 FQNEAQ (reference sequence). The CDR3 contains 16 residues. V was pared by 5 bases and J by 8 bases, with 24 bases between. CDR3 sequence (DNA): TGTGCCAGCAGCCGTCCCCGGGACATCAAATTGCGGGGCTACACCTTC. Protein: CASSRPRDIKLRGYTF.

A word on this clonotype: Possible read error: a much larger clone is one base away. The chain is built from TRBV7-2 and TRBJ2-3, with D unresolved. Matching the DNA end better, TRBJ1-5 makes the J call doubtful. CDR3 size: 15 residues. The germline V gene encodes CDR1 SGHTA and CDR2 FQGNSA. The CDR3 sequence is CASSINGQSSDTQHF. The CDR3 nucleotides read TGTGCCAGCAGCATTAACGGCCAGTCTTCGGATACGCAGCATTTT.

The rearrangement joins TRBV28 to TRBJ2-4; TRBD1 is a possible D gene (5 bases). The germline V and J ends were trimmed by 2 bases and 6 bases, with 11 bases remaining between them. The CDR3 extends over 14 amino acids. CDR1 MDHEN and CDR2 SYDVKM come from the germline V gene. The DNA for the CDR3 is TGTGCCAGCAGTTTACAAGGGGCCGGAAACATTCAGTACTTC. It encodes CASSLQGAGNIQYF.

The chain uses TRBV7-8 and TRBJ1-1; D is uncertain. Trimming removed 1 base from V and 6 bases from J, with 12 bases in between. Germline-derived CDR1 and CDR2 are SGHVS and FQNEAQ. The CDR3 has 14 amino acids. The CDR3 sequence is CASSLGTGNAEAFF. DNA for the CDR3: TGTGCCAGCAGCTTAGGAACGGGAAACGCTGAAGCTTTCTTT. Full variable domain (missing parts from reference TRBV7-8 and TRBJ1-1): GAGVSQSPRYKVAKRGQDVALRCDPISGHVSLFWYQQALGQGPEFLTYFQNEAQLDKSGLPSDRFFAERPEGSVSTLKIQRTQQEDSAVYLCASSLGTGNAEAFFGQGTRLTVV.

The chain links TRBV24-1 to TRBJ2-1; 10 positions match TRBD1. V was clipped by 5 bases and J by 2 bases; unmatched bases: 5. This CDR3 has 16 residues. Looked up from germline, CDR1 is KGHDR and CDR2 is SFDVKD. The CDR3 spells CATSGSGTGAYNEQFF. The CDR3 DNA follows: TGTGCCACCAGTGGTTCCGGGACAGGGGCCTACAATGAGCAGTTCTTC.

This clonotype was found a few times. This chain joins TRBV7-6 and TRBJ1-4, with unresolved D. The V gene's germline CDR1 is SGHVS and CDR2 FNYEAQ. Trimming took off 2 bases at V and 3 bases at J, with 10 bases between the two ends. The CDR3 has 15 residues. In nucleotides, the CDR3 is TGTGCCAGCAGCTTATCGCAGGATGCTAATGAAAAACTGTTTTTT. This sequence encodes CASSLSQDANEKLFF.

This clonotype was seen more than once but under ten times. This chain uses TRBV27 with TRBJ1-2; the match to TRBD1 covers 9 bases. V lost 9 bases, J lost 10 bases, and 9 bases stayed unmatched. In germline, CDR1 is MNHEY, CDR2 SMNVEV (reference sequence). This CDR3 comprises 12 residues. DNA for the CDR3: TGTGCCAGTTCGCGGGACAGGGTAACCTACACCTTC. It yields the protein CASSRDRVTYTF.

The J gene is TRBJ1-1, the V gene TRBV5-1; 12 bases line up with TRBD1. This CDR3 has 17 residues. Germline loops: CDR1 SGHRS, CDR2 YFSETQ. Germline trimming cut 4 bases from V and 3 bases from J; bases unmatched to any gene: 10. As DNA, the CDR3 is TGCGCCAGCAGCGAGGGACAGGGGGCGTTTTTGGACACTGAAGCTTTCTTT. The encoded protein is CASSEGQGAFLDTEAFF.

The chain employs TRBV3-1 and TRBJ2-4; D is ambiguous. The germline CDR1 and CDR2 sequences are LGHDT and YNNKEL (reference sequence). V lost 0 bases to trimming and J lost 0 bases, with 12 bases between them. CDR3 length: 17 amino acids. Written as DNA, the CDR3 is TGTGCCAGCAGCCAAGATTTTTTAGGAATAGCCAAAAACATTCAGTACTTC. Translation: CASSQDFLGIAKNIQYF.

This sequence joins TRBV29-1 and TRBJ2-2; the D is unclear. The germline CDR1 and CDR2 sequences are SQVTM and ANQGSEA. The length of the CDR3 is 15 residues. V was shortened by 7 bases and J by 2 bases, with 17 bases between the two germline ends. CDR3 nucleotides: TGCAGCGCTAGTGCGGTAGGGTCCAACACCGGGGAGCTGTTTTTT. It is translated as CSASAVGSNTGELFF.

This clonotype was observed at least ten times. The V and J genes are TRBV12-3 or TRBV12-4 and TRBJ2-3; 7 bases are shared with TRBD1. V dropped 6 bases and J dropped 5; count of bases not matched to a gene: 5. The CDR3 covers 13 residues. The DNA of the CDR3 is TGTGCCAGCAGCGTGGACAGGAGAGATACGCAGTATTTT. It codes for CASSVDRRDTQYF.

This clonotype was detected a few times. Here the CDR3 reads CAIRDRGYEQYF. The CDR3 DNA follows: TGTGCCATCAGGGACCGCGGGTATGAGCAGTACTTC. The chain recombines TRBV10-3 with TRBJ2-7; TRBD2 is a possible D gene (5 bases). In germline, CDR1 is ENHRY, CDR2 SYGVKD. Trimming removed 6 bases at V and 7 bases at J, with 13 bases between. This CDR3 has 12 residues.

The chain couples TRBV20-1 to TRBJ1-6; no definite D call. The CDR3 covers 13 residues. V was pared by 5 bases and J by 6 bases, with 11 bases between. The germline gives CDR1 DFQATT, CDR2 SNEGSKA (reference sequence). CDR3: CSAVGAGNSPLHF. The CDR3 DNA follows: TGCAGTGCTGTGGGCGCCGGTAATTCACCCCTCCACTTT.

The chain employs TRBV20-1 and TRBJ2-1; a weak D match, TRBD1 (6 bases). V lost 6 bases to trimming and J lost 3 bases, with 15 bases between them. The length of the CDR3 is 14 residues. CDR1 and CDR2 (germline): DFQATT, SNEGSKA (reference sequence). The CDR3: CSARVGAGYNEQFF. The CDR3 DNA is TGCAGTGCGCGAGTGGGGGCAGGCTACAATGAGCAGTTCTTC.

To note about this clonotype: A read error may explain this, as a much larger clone is one base away. V and J are TRBV12-3 or TRBV12-4 and TRBJ2-1, with D perhaps matching TRBD2 (5 bases). V was pared by 6 bases and J by 13 bases, with 16 bases between. This CDR3 comprises 12 residues. The chain's CDR3 is CASSATWETQFF. The CDR3 DNA sequence: TGTGCCAGCAGCGCGACCTGGGAGACCCAGTTCTTC.

V usage is TRBV20-1 and J usage is TRBJ2-7, with no clear D. CDR3 length: 13 residues. V was trimmed by 0 bases and J by 3 bases, leaving 9 bases between them. The germline V gene encodes CDR1 DFQATT and CDR2 SNEGSKA (reference sequence). CDR3 in amino acids: CSARDPDYYEQYF. DNA of the CDR3: TGCAGTGCTAGAGATCCGGATTACTACGAGCAGTACTTC.